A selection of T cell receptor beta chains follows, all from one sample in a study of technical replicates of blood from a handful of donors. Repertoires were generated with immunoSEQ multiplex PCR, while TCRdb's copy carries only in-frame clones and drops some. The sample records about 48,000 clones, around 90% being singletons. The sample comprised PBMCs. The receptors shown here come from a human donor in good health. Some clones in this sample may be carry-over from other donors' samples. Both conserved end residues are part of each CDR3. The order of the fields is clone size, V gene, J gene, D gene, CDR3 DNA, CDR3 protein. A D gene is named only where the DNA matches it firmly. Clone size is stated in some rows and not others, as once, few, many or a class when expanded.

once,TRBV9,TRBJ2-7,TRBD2,TGTGCCAGCAGCCGGGACTACGGTTCCTACGAGCAGTACTTC,CASSRDYGSYEQYF
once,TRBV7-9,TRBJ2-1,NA,TGTGCCAGCAGCTTAATTGCAGGGCATGGTGAGCAGTTCTTC,CASSLIAGHGEQFF
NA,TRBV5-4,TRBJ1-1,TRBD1,TGTGCCAGCAGGAGGGACAGTGGGTTCACTGAAGCTTTCTTT,CASRRDSGFTEAFF
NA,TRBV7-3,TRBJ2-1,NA,TGTGCCAGCAGGAAGGACAGCAGCTCCTACAATGAGCAGTTCTTC,CASRKDSSSYNEQFF
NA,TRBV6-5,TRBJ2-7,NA,TGTGCCAGCAGTTCTGGGCTCGAGCAGTACTTC,CASSSGLEQYF
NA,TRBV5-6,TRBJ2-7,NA,TGTGCCAGCAGCTTGAAAATGGGCCAATACGAGCAGTACTTC,CASSLKMGQYEQYF
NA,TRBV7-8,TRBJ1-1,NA,TGTGCCAGCAGCAAGGATAGAGGCACTGAAGCTTTCTTT,CASSKDRGTEAFF
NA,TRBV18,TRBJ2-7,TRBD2,TGTGCCAGCTCACCCGGGACTAGCGACTACGAGCAGTACTTC,CASSPGTSDYEQYF
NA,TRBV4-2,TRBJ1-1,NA,TGTGCCAGCACCCTTGGGGGGGACACTGAAGCTTTCTTT,CASTLGGDTEAFF
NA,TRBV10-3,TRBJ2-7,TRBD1,TGTGCCATCAGCTCCGGGACAGGGGCCCTAGAGCAGTACTTC,CAISSGTGALEQYF
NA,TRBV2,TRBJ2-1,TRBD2,TGTGCCAGCAGTGAACAGCGGGGGGGCCGGAATGAGCAGTTCTTC,CASSEQRGGRNEQFF
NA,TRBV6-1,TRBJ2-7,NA,TGTGCCAGCAGTGAATCCCGCTACGAGCAGTACTTC,CASSESRYEQYF
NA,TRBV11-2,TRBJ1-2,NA,TGTGCCAGCAGCACCGACAGGAACTATGGCTACACCTTC,CASSTDRNYGYTF
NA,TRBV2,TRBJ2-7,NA,TGTGCCAGCCAGGGATACGAGCAGTACTTC,CASQGYEQYF
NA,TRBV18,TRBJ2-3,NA,TGTGCCAGCTCATTAGGGGGGGCCCCAGATACGCAGTATTTT,CASSLGGAPDTQYF
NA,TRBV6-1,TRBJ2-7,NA,TGTGCCAGCAGTGAAGAGGGGGTACGTCTCTACTACGAGCAGTACTTC,CASSEEGVRLYYEQYF
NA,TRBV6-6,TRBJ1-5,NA,TGTGCCAGCAGTTATGTCAGGGGAATTCAGCCCCAGCATTTT,CASSYVRGIQPQHF
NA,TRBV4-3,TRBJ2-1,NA,TGCGCCAGCAGCCAAGACGGCGGGACTGAGCAGTTCTTC,CASSQDGGTEQFF
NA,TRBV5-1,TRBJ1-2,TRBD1,TGCGCCAGCAGCTTTTTCCGACAGGGGGGCCTCTATGGCTACACCTTC,CASSFFRQGGLYGYTF
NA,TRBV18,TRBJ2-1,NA,TGTGCCAGCTCACCCCCCGGGACTTCGGGGGAGCAGTTCTTC,CASSPPGTSGEQFF
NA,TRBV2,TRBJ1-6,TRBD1,TGTGCCAGTGGCAGGGGGAGTTCGTATTCACCCCTCCACTTT,CASGRGSSYSPLHF
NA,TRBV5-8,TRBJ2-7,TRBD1,TGTGCCAGCAGCTTGGGGGTGGGACAGAGCGTCGAGCAGTACTTC,CASSLGVGQSVEQYF
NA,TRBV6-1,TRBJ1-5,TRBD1,TGTGCCAGCAGGCCTTCGACAGGGGCTCAGCCCCAGCATTTT,CASRPSTGAQPQHF
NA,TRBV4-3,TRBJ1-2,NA,TGCGCCAGCAGCCAGGGGGAGGCTAACTATGGCTACACCTTC,CASSQGEANYGYTF
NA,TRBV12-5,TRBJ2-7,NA,TGTGCTAGTGCCGATCCCTACCTAGCAAGGTACGAGCAGTACTTC,CASADPYLARYEQYF
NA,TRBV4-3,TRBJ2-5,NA,TGCGCCAGCAGCCCGGGGGAGCTAGCGCCCTATAAGACCCAGTACTTC,CASSPGELAPYKTQYF
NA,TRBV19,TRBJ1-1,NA,TGTGCCAGTACCCTAATGGAGGGGACTGAAGCTTTCTTT,CASTLMEGTEAFF
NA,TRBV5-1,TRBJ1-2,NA,TGCGCCAGCAGCCCCCCAGTAGCGCGGTTGCACCGAGCGGGCTACACCTTC,CASSPPVARLHRAGYTF
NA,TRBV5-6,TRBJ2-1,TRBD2,TGTGCCAGCAGCGGACTAGCGGGAGTCATCCATGAGCAGTTCTTC,CASSGLAGVIHEQFF
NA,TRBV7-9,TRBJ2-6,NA,TGTGCCAGCAGCTTGATTCTCGCAACCCGAGGGTCTGGGGCCAACGTCCTGACTTTC,CASSLILATRGSGANVLTF
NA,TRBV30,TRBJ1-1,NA,TGTGCCTGGATTAGGCGGCAGGGAGGCACTGAAGCTTTCTTT,CAWIRRQGGTEAFF
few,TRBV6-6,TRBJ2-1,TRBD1,TGTGCCAGCACCGGGACAGGGCACAATGAGCAGTTCTTC,CASTGTGHNEQFF
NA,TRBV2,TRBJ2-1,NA,TGTGCCAGCAGTTTTCCTATCCAATCCTACAATGAGCAGTTCTTC,CASSFPIQSYNEQFF
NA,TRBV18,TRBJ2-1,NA,TGTGCCAGCTCACCAGAACTAACGAATGACAATGAGCAGTTCTTC,CASSPELTNDNEQFF
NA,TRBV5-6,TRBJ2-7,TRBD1,TGTGCCAGCAGCCCAATGGGGACAGGGTCCAACGAGCAGTACTTC,CASSPMGTGSNEQYF
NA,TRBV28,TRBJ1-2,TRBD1,TGTGCCAGCAGCTCAACAGGGGCCTATGGCTACACCTTC,CASSSTGAYGYTF
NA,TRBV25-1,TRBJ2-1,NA,TGTGCCAGCAGTGATCCTACCGGGCCCAGGGATGAGCAGTTCTTC,CASSDPTGPRDEQFF
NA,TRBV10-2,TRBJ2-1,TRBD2,TGCGCCAGCACTAGCGGGAACGGTAATGAGCAGTTCTTC,CASTSGNGNEQFF
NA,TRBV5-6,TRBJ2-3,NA,TGTGCCAGCAGCTTGTTTAGCGGAGCCATCACAGATACGCAGTATTTT,CASSLFSGAITDTQYF
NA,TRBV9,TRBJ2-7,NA,TGTGCCAGCAGCGTAGATCGGGACTCCGAGCAGTACTTC,CASSVDRDSEQYF
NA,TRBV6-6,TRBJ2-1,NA,TGTGCCAGCAGTTACGGGGGGGCTGGGAATGAGCAGTTCTTC,CASSYGGAGNEQFF
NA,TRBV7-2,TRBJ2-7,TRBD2,TGTGCCAGCAGCTTGGGGACTTCCGGGGGGGAGCAGTACTTC,CASSLGTSGGEQYF